The TCR beta chain under discussion was sequenced for a study of PD-1 blockade in classical Hodgkin lymphoma. On the study more broadly: The nivolumab dose that patients received was 3 mg/kg, given intravenously every 2 weeks.

Libraries were prepared by immunoSEQ multiplex PCR; TCRdb keeps only in-frame clonotypes and omits some of them. The sample has some 93,000 clones, 78% seen once. Time point reported: cycle 4 day 1 (C4D1), after 5 to 7 weeks of nivolumab. The patients all showed relapse after autologous stem cell transplantation, while their brentuximab vedotin exposure varied. Germline assignment: CDR1 SGHTA and CDR2 FQGNSA. V shed 6 bases, J shed 4 bases, and the junction held 11 bases outside the gene matches. This CDR3 contains 15 residues. This chain connects TRBV7-2 to TRBJ2-7; 8 nucleotides line up with TRBD1. The origin of this receptor is a human donor with classical Hodgkin lymphoma. The sample in question was peripheral blood mononuclear cells (PBMCs), obtained before the fourth cycle of nivolumab. This CDR3 is CASRRFGTGGYEQYF. The CDR3 DNA follows: TGTGCCAGCAGGCGTTTCGGGACAGGAGGTTACGAGCAGTACTTC.